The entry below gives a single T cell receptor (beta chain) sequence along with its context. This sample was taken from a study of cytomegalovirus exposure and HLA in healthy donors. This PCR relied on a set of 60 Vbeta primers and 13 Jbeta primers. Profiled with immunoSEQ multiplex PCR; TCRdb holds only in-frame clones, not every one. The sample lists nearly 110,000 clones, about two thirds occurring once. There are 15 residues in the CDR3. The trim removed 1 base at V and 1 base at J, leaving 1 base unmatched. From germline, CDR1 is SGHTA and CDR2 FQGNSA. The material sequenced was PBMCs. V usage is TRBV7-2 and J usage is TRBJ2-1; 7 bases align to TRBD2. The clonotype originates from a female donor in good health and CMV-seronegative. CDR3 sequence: CASSLGGGSYNEQFF. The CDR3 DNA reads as TGTGCCAGCAGCTTAGGGGGGGGATCCTACAATGAGCAGTTCTTC.